This is a list of T cell receptor beta chains from one sample in a study of shared clonotypes between healthy human individuals. Method: immunoSEQ multiplex PCR; TCRdb's copy keeps in-frame clones and lacks some. The sample has roughly 380,000 clones, 96% seen once. Input material: memory CD8+ T cells sorted from blood. The receptors shown here come from a man in his thirties or forties in good health. Both conserved end residues are part of each CDR3. The D gene is left open where the match is weak. Rows may omit the clone size; those that give it use once, few, many or a size class.

d_call | clone_size | cdr3_length | j_call | v_call | cdr3_aa | cdr3_nt
TRBD2 | - | 12 | TRBJ2-7 | TRBV6-1 | CASKSGRNEQYF | TGTGCCAGCAAAAGCGGGAGAAACGAGCAGTACTTC
- | - | 12 | TRBJ2-1 | TRBV5-1 | CASSLGVDEQFF | TGCGCCAGCAGCTTGGGAGTGGATGAGCAGTTCTTC
- | - | 14 | TRBJ2-7 | TRBV30 | CAWSQGIGAHEQYF | TGTGCCTGGAGCCAGGGGATAGGCGCCCACGAGCAGTACTTC
- | - | 14 | TRBJ2-5 | TRBV6-1 | CASGNLARQETQYF | TGTGCCAGCGGGAACCTAGCTCGCCAAGAGACCCAGTACTTC
- | - | 15 | TRBJ2-2 | TRBV11-1 | CASSLVAANTGELFF | TGTGCCAGCAGCTTAGTGGCTGCCAACACCGGGGAGCTGTTTTTT
TRBD1 | - | 16 | TRBJ1-3 | TRBV6-1 | CASSESRGSSGNTIYF | TGTGCCAGCAGTGAATCCAGGGGGTCCTCTGGAAACACCATATATTTT
- | - | 16 | TRBJ2-1 | TRBV28 | CASSRDPWLGSNEQFF | TGTGCCAGCTCGAGGGACCCGTGGTTGGGAAGTAATGAGCAGTTCTTC
- | - | 13 | TRBJ2-3 | TRBV12-5 | CASGLDLTDTQYF | TGTGCTAGTGGTTTGGACCTTACAGATACGCAGTATTTT
TRBD2 | - | 15 | TRBJ2-7 | TRBV6-1 | CASRGAGPSSYEQYF | TGTGCCAGCCGGGGAGCGGGACCCAGCTCCTACGAGCAGTACTTC
TRBD2 | - | 12 | TRBJ2-3 | TRBV28 | CASSPGLAAQYF | TGTGCCAGCAGTCCGGGACTAGCGGCGCAGTATTTT
- | once | 16 | TRBJ1-3 | TRBV7-2 | CASSLAPGRSGNTIYF | TGTGCCAGCAGCTTAGCCCCCGGTCGCTCTGGAAACACCATATATTTT
- | - | 14 | TRBJ2-2 | TRBV5-1 | CASSLGGDTGELFF | TGCGCCAGCAGCTTGGGAGGGGACACCGGGGAGCTGTTTTTT
TRBD2 | - | 19 | TRBJ2-3 | TRBV7-8 | CASSLYSREAWVGTDTQYF | TGTGCCAGCAGCTTATATTCCCGGGAGGCGTGGGTCGGCACAGATACGCAGTATTTT
- | - | 16 | TRBJ1-1 | TRBV28 | CASSLRNEGRYTEAFF | TGTGCCAGCAGTTTGAGAAACGAGGGACGGTACACTGAAGCTTTCTTT
TRBD2 | once | 15 | TRBJ2-2 | TRBV10-3 | CAIRMTSGNTGELFF | TGTGCCATCAGGATGACTAGCGGTAACACCGGGGAGCTGTTTTTT
- | - | 13 | TRBJ1-1 | TRBV12-5 | CASGPEGNTEAFF | TGTGCTAGTGGTCCGGAGGGGAACACTGAAGCTTTCTTT
- | - | 10 | TRBJ1-2 | TRBV7-9 | CASSFGGYTF | TGTGCCAGCAGCTTTGGGGGCTACACCTTC
- | - | 15 | TRBJ1-5 | TRBV28 | CASTLGDGSNQPQHF | TGTGCCAGCACCTTGGGGGACGGTAGCAATCAGCCCCAGCATTTT
TRBD2 | - | 13 | TRBJ2-1 | TRBV10-3 | CAITSGRYNEQFF | TGTGCCATCACTAGCGGGAGATACAATGAGCAGTTCTTC
TRBD1 | - | 16 | TRBJ2-2 | TRBV7-3 | CASSLRGTGNTGELFF | TGTGCCAGCAGCTTACGCGGGACAGGGAACACCGGGGAGCTGTTTTTT
TRBD2 | - | 20 | TRBJ2-7 | TRBV30 | CAWSAGRVGLAGGGTYEQYF | TGTGCCTGGAGTGCGGGCAGGGTCGGACTAGCGGGAGGGGGGACCTACGAGCAGTACTTC
TRBD2 | - | 16 | TRBJ2-7 | TRBV7-9 | CASSFIKRESSYEQYF | TGTGCCAGCAGCTTTATAAAGCGGGAGAGCTCCTACGAGCAGTACTTC
TRBD1 | - | 15 | TRBJ2-2 | TRBV6-5 | CASSRRQGPTGELFF | TGTGCCAGCAGCAGACGACAGGGCCCCACCGGGGAGCTGTTTTTT
- | - | 13 | TRBJ2-3 | TRBV27 | CASMFHGTDTQYF | TGTGCCAGCATGTTTCATGGCACAGATACGCAGTATTTT
- | - | 15 | TRBJ2-7 | TRBV5-1 | CASSPLAPGISEQYF | TGCGCCAGCAGCCCATTGGCTCCAGGGATCAGCGAGCAGTACTTC
TRBD2 | - | 19 | TRBJ2-3 | TRBV5-1 | CASSYRTVLTGGPSDTQYF | TGCGCCAGCAGCTACCGGACAGTCTTAACGGGAGGGCCTTCAGATACGCAGTATTTT
TRBD1 | once | 14 | TRBJ2-7 | TRBV7-9 | CASSLKLTGAEQYF | TGTGCCAGCAGCTTAAAATTAACAGGGGCTGAGCAGTACTTC
- | - | 15 | TRBJ2-7 | TRBV2 | CASSGLQGSSYEQYF | TGTGCCAGCAGTGGCCTACAGGGTTCCTCCTACGAGCAGTACTTC
- | - | 13 | TRBJ2-2 | TRBV9 | CASSIQGTGELFF | TGTGCCAGCAGCATCCAGGGTACCGGGGAGCTGTTTTTT
- | - | 13 | TRBJ2-2 | TRBV6-5 | CASSRIDTGELFF | TGTGCCAGCAGTCGCATTGACACCGGGGAGCTGTTTTTT
TRBD1 | once | 16 | TRBJ2-6 | TRBV28 | CASSVQTGAGANVLTF | TGTGCCAGCAGTGTCCAGACAGGGGCTGGGGCCAACGTCCTGACTTTC
- | - | 14 | TRBJ1-5 | TRBV28 | CASSSGGGYQPQHF | TGTGCCAGCAGTTCCGGGGGAGGCTATCAGCCCCAGCATTTT
- | - | 15 | TRBJ1-3 | TRBV28 | CASSLNPGAGNTIYF | TGTGCCAGCAGTTTAAATCCGGGGGCTGGAAACACCATATATTTT
TRBD1 | - | 15 | TRBJ1-4 | TRBV7-9 | CASSSGDSFNEKLFF | TGTGCCAGCAGCTCCGGGGACAGCTTTAATGAAAAACTGTTTTTT
TRBD2 | - | 13 | TRBJ2-5 | TRBV25-1 | CASSRGGQETQYF | TGTGCCAGCAGCCGGGGGGGACAAGAGACCCAGTACTTC
TRBD2 | - | 15 | TRBJ2-4 | TRBV6-5 | CASSYSRTSGNIQYF | TGTGCCAGCAGTTACTCTAGGACTAGCGGAAACATTCAGTACTTC
- | - | 11 | TRBJ2-7 | TRBV20-1 | CSARVVYEQYF | TGCAGTGCTAGAGTAGTGTACGAGCAGTACTTC
TRBD2 | - | 15 | TRBJ2-1 | TRBV28 | CASSQPGLAGNEQFF | TGTGCCAGCAGTCAACCCGGACTAGCGGGGAATGAGCAGTTCTTC
TRBD1 | - | 14 | TRBJ2-7 | TRBV6-5 | CASSYDRATYEQYF | TGTGCCAGCAGTTACGACAGGGCCACCTACGAGCAGTACTTC
TRBD2 | - | 16 | TRBJ2-5 | TRBV14 | CASSHSGFSRGETQYF | TGTGCCAGCAGCCATAGCGGGTTCTCACGGGGGGAGACCCAGTACTTC
TRBD1 | - | 13 | TRBJ1-2 | TRBV9 | CASSVSGGYGYTF | TGTGCCAGCAGCGTATCAGGGGGCTATGGCTACACCTTC
TRBD1 | - | 15 | TRBJ1-1 | TRBV7-2 | CASSLVGQGVTEAFF | TGTGCCAGCAGCTTAGTGGGACAGGGTGTCACTGAAGCTTTCTTT
- | - | 19 | TRBJ1-5 | TRBV7-8 | CASSLAGIPGYSLHQPQHF | TGTGCCAGCAGCTTAGCGGGGATACCAGGTTACTCTCTGCATCAGCCCCAGCATTTT
- | once | 20 | TRBJ2-2 | TRBV12-1 | CASSFGPGLADASDTGELFF | TGTGCCAGCAGCTTTGGCCCGGGACTAGCCGATGCGAGCGACACCGGGGAGCTGTTTTTT
TRBD1 | - | 13 | TRBJ1-4 | TRBV6-5 | CASSYDRGEKLFF | TGTGCCAGCAGTTACGACAGGGGTGAAAAACTGTTTTTT
- | once | 12 | TRBJ2-1 | TRBV6-5 | CASSRARNEQFF | TGTGCCAGCAGCCGTGCTCGCAATGAGCAGTTCTTC
TRBD2 | - | 13 | TRBJ2-7 | TRBV29-1 | CSVEFGTSGKQYF | TGCAGCGTTGAATTCGGGACTAGCGGGAAACAGTACTTC
- | - | 13 | TRBJ1-2 | TRBV6-5 | CASSYSRGDGYTF | TGTGCCAGCAGCTACTCGAGGGGGGATGGCTACACCTTC
- | - | 14 | TRBJ1-4 | TRBV7-2 | CASSLGRTNEKLFF | TGTGCCAGCAGCCTGGGACGCACTAATGAAAAACTGTTTTTT